Sequencing of this TCR beta chain was carried out in a study of cytomegalovirus exposure and HLA in healthy donors. Whole-study findings and limits: In vitro work confirmed that three CMV-associated chains recognize CMV antigens.

With regard to this clone: Its antigen is as yet unknown.

Trimming shortened V by 5 bases and J by 3 bases, and 8 bases separated the two germline ends. The CDR3 extends over 12 amino acids. The V gene's germline CDR1 is GTSNPN and CDR2 SVGIG (reference sequence). The donors were in the approximately 130-subject validation cohort; that cohort was separate from the approximately 700-subject first cohort. Repertoires were generated with immunoSEQ multiplex PCR, while TCRdb's copy carries only in-frame clones and drops some. The repertoire has under 350,000 clones, approximately 83% of them found once; the top ten carry approximately 1%. The sample comprised PBMCs. This rearrangement joins TRBV30 to TRBJ1-3; D might be TRBD1 (5 bases). This TCR derives from a woman aged 18-30 years in good health and CMV-seronegative. The CDR3 reads CAWGAGGNTIYF. In DNA form, the CDR3 reads TGTGCCTGGGGGGCTGGTGGAAACACCATATATTTT.